This T cell receptor beta chain originates from a study of blood T cells in healthy people across ages. Regarding the study as a whole: PBMCs went unsorted, and a conclusive naive versus antigen-experienced comparison was therefore prevented. Comparison with aged donors showed that long-lived donors had more naive CD4+ cells and higher diversity.

Remarks on this clonotype: As yet, its antigen is unknown.

The second PCR ran about 6 to 12 cycles with a sample-barcoded 5' primer and J-beta primers. The template-switch adaptor, which had 12 random nucleotides, put a tag on each cDNA molecule. CDR3-containing paired-end reads numbered at least 2.5 million in each sample. TCRdb re-called the 5' RACE reads with MiXCR, one entry per CDR3 protein. The data hold roughly 800,000 distinct CDR3 sequences, with 58% observed a single time. The sequence was collected from a man aged 30-40 years in good health. The sequenced sample was blood.

CDR3 loop: CASNRLGHGMETQYF. The CDR3 nucleotides are TGTGCCAGCAATAGATTAGGACACGGGATGGAGACCCAGTACTTC. The rearrangement joins TRBV12-3 or TRBV12-4 to TRBJ2-5; D may correspond to TRBD1 or TRBD2 (5 bases each). The CDR3 extends over 15 amino acids. V lost 7 bases and J lost 5, with 20 bases in between.